The source of this T cell receptor (beta chain) is a study of T cell responses to AZD1222 COVID-19 vaccine. Worth noting for this clone: Its antigen is not known.

Whole-study results and caveats: Variant regions that are unmutated are reportedly the target of nearly half of spike-specific TCRs.

The method was immunoSEQ multiplex PCR; TCRdb's version includes in-frame clones alone and lacks a portion of them. The data contain some 110,000 clones, approximately 93% of them singletons. The source was peripheral blood, collected on day 0 of AZD1222 vaccination. This sequence was found in an adult in good health.

In DNA, the CDR3 is TGTGCCAGCAGCTTTGGAGGGGACAGGGGAGGTCAGCCCCAGCATTTT. Protein: CASSFGGDRGGQPQHF. The chain links TRBV5-4 to TRBJ1-5; 10 nucleotides line up with TRBD1. V gave up 2 bases and J gave up 6 bases; unmatched junction bases: 8. From germline, CDR1 is SGHNT and CDR2 YYREEE (reference sequence). The CDR3 covers 16 residues.